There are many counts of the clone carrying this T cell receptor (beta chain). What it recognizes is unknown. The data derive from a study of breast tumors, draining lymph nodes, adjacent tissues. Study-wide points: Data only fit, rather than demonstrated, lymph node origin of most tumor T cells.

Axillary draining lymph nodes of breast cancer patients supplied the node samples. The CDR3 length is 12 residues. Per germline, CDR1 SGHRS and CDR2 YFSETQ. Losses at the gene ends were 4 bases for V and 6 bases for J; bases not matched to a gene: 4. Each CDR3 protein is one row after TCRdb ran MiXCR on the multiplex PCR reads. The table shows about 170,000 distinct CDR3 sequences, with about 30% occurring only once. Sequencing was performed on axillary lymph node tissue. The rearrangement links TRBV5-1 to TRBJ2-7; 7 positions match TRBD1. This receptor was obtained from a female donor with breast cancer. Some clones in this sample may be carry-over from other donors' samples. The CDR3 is CASSIGTVEQYF. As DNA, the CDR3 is TGCGCCAGCAGCATAGGGACAGTCGAGCAGTACTTC.